This T cell receptor beta chain was captured in a study of long-term antiretroviral therapy in people with HIV. This CDR3 is 15 amino acids long. Germline assignment: CDR1 MNHNS and CDR2 SASEGT. With 7 bases clipped from V and 6 bases from J, the junction kept 15 bases outside the gene matches. Sequencing used immunoSEQ v3.0 at survey level. The assay was immunoSEQ multiplex PCR, and TCRdb's table has in-frame clones only and misses some. The sample carries 30,000 to 40,000 clones, roughly 93% recorded once. Sequenced here: unsorted PBMCs, sampled 4.1 years after starting antiretroviral therapy. The clonotype originates from a woman in her fifties or sixties with HIV. The J gene is TRBJ2-7, the V gene TRBV6-1; 7 bases are a match to TRBD1. The CDR3 is CASTENPAGTAEQYF. DNA for the CDR3: TGTGCCAGCACCGAAAACCCCGCAGGGACAGCCGAGCAGTACTTC.